This T cell receptor (beta chain) was identified during a study of Ad26.COV2.S vaccination and SARS-CoV-2 variants. This table comes from immunoSEQ multiplex PCR, and its TCRdb copy is limited to in-frame clones, with some not included. This sample has roughly 450,000 clones, with about nine tenths found just once. Regarding treatment: 19 received Ad26.COV2.S at low or high dose, single or two shots; about 5 received placebo; per-sample allocation not given. Sampling occurred on day 63 after the first vaccine or placebo injection. The vaccine delivered Wuhan-strain SARS-CoV-2 spike through an Ad26 vector. The CDR3 is 13 amino acids. V lost 0 bases and J 4 bases, leaving 6 bases between the germline ends. The germline CDR1 and CDR2 sequences are KGHDR and SFDVKD.

The clonotype was recovered from a person aged 18-65 years who received the Ad26.COV2.S COVID-19 vaccine or a placebo. This rearrangement joins TRBV24-1 to TRBJ2-7, with no clear D. The sequenced sample was peripheral blood, obtained in a trial of Ad26.COV2.S vaccine versus placebo. Here the CDR3 DNA reads TGTGCCACCAGTGATTTGGAAGCGTACGAGCAGTACTTC. Residues: CATSDLEAYEQYF.